What follows describes a single T cell receptor beta chain. Measured with immunoSEQ multiplex PCR; TCRdb has only the in-frame clones, and not every one. In the table there are about 9,100 clones, 25% to 30% of which are singletons. This entry is derived from a study of graft-versus-host responses after intestinal transplantation. Study summary: The recipients all started with anti-thymocyte globulin induction and then took tacrolimus and steroids for 2 to 3 years. Study-level results: Subjects displaying graft-donor T cell macrochimerism possessed elevated graft-versus-host to host-versus-graft clonal ratios inside allografts.

CDR1 and CDR2 (germline): SNHLY, FYNNEI. Trimming took 6 bases from V and 3 from J; bases not matched to a gene: 8. There are 14 residues in the CDR3. The plating included around 200,000 irradiated, violet-dye-labeled stimulator cells together with around 200,000 CFSE-labeled responder cells. This sequence joins TRBV2 and TRBJ2-7; 7 bases align to TRBD1. The TCR originated in a human patient who received an intestinal transplant. The sequencing used alloreactive CD8+ T cells from a mixed lymphocyte reaction culture, collected before intestinal transplant. As for subset: CFSE-low proliferating T cells sorted from roughly 6-day pre-transplant mixed lymphocyte reaction (GvH or HvG direction). The CDR3 region has the DNA TGTGCCAGCAGGTGGGGACAGCTGAACTACGAGCAGTACTTC. It encodes CASRWGQLNYEQYF.